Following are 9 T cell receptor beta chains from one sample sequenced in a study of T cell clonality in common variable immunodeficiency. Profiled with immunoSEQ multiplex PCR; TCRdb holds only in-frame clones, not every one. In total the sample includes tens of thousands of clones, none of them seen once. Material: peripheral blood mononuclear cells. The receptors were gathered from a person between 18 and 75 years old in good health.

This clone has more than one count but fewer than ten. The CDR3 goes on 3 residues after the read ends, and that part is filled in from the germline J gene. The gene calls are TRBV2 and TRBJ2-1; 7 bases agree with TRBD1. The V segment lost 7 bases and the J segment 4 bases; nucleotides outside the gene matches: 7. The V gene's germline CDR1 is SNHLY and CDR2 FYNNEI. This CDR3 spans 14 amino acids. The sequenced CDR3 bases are TGTGCCAGCATTGGGTCAGGGGGTTACAATGAG. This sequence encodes CASIGSGGYNE. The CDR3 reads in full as CASIGSGGYNEQFF.

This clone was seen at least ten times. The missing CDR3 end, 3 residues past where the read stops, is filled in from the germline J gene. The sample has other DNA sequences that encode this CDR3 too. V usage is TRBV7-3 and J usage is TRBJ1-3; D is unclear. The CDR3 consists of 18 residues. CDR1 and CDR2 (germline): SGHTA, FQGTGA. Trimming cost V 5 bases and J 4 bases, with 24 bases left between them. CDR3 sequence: CASSPTPGVLAIGNTIYF. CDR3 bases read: TGTGCCAGCAGCCCAACCCCCGGGGTTCTAGCTATCGGAAACACC. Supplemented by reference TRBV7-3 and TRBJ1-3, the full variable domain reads GAGVSQTPSNKVTEKGKYVELRCDPISGHTALYWYRQSLGQGPEFLIYFQGTGAADDSGLPNDRFFAVRPEGSVSTLKIQRTERGDSAVYLCASSPTPGVLAIGNTIYFGEGSWLTVV.

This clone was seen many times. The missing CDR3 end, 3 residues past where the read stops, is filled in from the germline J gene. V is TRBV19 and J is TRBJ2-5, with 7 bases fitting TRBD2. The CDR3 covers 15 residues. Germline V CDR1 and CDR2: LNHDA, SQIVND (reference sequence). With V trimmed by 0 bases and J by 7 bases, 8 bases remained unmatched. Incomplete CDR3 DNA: TGTGCCAGTAGTATAGATCGATCTGGGGGGGGGACC. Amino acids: CASSIDRSGGGT. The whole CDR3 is CASSIDRSGGGTQYF.

CDR3 region: CASSPTSGPYDYTF. The CDR3 DNA, read in part, is TGTGCCAGTAGCCCGACTAGCGGACCCTACGAC. The chain recombines TRBV19 with TRBJ1-2; D is ambiguous. Coverage ceases 3 residues before the CDR3 finishes, and the germline J gene fills in the end. The length of the CDR3 is 14 residues. The germline V gene encodes CDR1 LNHDA and CDR2 SQIVND (reference sequence). Using reference TRBV19 and TRBJ1-2 for the parts outside the CDR3, the full variable domain is DGGITQSPKYLFRKEGQNVTLSCEQNLNHDAMYWYRQDPGQGLRLIYYSQIVNDFQKGDIAEGYSVSREKKESFPLTVTSAQKNPTAFYLCASSPTSGPYDYTFGSGTRLTVV.

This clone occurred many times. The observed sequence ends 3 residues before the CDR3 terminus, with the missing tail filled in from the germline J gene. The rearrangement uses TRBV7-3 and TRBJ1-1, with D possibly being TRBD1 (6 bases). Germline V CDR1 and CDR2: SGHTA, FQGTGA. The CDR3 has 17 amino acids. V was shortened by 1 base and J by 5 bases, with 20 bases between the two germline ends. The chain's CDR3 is CASSLKGGGPPFTEAFF. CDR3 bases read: TGTGCCAGCAGCTTAAAAGGCGGGGGGCCCCCTTTTACTGAA.

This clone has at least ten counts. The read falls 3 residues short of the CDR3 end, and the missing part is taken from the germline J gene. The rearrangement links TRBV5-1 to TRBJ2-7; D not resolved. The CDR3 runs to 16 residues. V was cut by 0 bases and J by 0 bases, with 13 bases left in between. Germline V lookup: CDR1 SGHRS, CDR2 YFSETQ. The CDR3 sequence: CASSLAPQTNSYEQYF. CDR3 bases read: TGCGCCAGCAGCTTGGCACCCCAAACTAACTCCTACGAG.

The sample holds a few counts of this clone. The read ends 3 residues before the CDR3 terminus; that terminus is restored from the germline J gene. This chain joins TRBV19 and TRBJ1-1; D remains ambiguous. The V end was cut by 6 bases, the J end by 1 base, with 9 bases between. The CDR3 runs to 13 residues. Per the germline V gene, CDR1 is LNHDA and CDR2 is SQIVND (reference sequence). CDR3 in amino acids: CASSRQWNTEAFF. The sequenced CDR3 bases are TGTGCCAGTAGCCGACAATGGAACACTGAA.

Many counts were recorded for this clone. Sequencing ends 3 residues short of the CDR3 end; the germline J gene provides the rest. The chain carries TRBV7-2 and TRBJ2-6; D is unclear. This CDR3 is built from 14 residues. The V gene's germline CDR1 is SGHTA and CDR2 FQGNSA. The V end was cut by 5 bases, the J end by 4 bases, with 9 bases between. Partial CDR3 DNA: TGTGCCAGCAGCCTCAGGATGGGGGCCAACGTC. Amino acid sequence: CASSLRMGANV. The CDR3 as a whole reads CASSLRMGANVLTF.

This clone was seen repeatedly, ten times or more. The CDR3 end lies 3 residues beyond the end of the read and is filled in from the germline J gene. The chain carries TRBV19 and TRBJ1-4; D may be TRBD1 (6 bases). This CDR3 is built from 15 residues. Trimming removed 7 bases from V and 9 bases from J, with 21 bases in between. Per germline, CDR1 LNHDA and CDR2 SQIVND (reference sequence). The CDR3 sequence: CASTDLGGPSQKLFF. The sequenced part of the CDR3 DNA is TGTGCCAGTACCGATTTGGGGGGGCCATCGCAAAAA.